The rows below give T cell receptor beta chains drawn from one sample of a study of CD4+ T cells in melanoma. Sequencing was performed with immunoSEQ multiplex PCR; in TCRdb, only in-frame clones are kept and a portion is missing. Of 110,000 to 150,000 clones in the sample, roughly 91% were seen once. The receptor source for this set is a human donor with melanoma. Both conserved end residues are part of each CDR3.

CDR3 protein: CASSLAGGGATGELFF; V gene: TRBV5-1; J gene: TRBJ2-2
CDR3 protein: CASSPRLAGVNEQFF; V gene: TRBV7-3; J gene: TRBJ2-1
CDR3 protein: CASSLVRDRHNSGELFF; V gene: TRBV5-6; J gene: TRBJ2-2
CDR3 protein: CASSRRQDANTGELFF; V gene: TRBV4-1; J gene: TRBJ2-2
CDR3 protein: CASSQGLTSDSTDTQYF; V gene: TRBV5-4; J gene: TRBJ2-3
CDR3 protein: CASRETGGSHGYTF; V gene: TRBV6-6; J gene: TRBJ1-2
CDR3 protein: CASVESGTGIVQPQHF; V gene: TRBV2; J gene: TRBJ1-5
CDR3 protein: CASSAQSNMNTEAFF; V gene: TRBV5-1; J gene: TRBJ1-1
CDR3 protein: CASSLSQVQGRWYGYTF; V gene: TRBV19; J gene: TRBJ1-2
CDR3 protein: CSVGSGGAFNYGYTF; V gene: TRBV29-1; J gene: TRBJ1-2
CDR3 protein: CASSLYSYEQYF; V gene: TRBV5-6; J gene: TRBJ2-7
CDR3 protein: CASSHNGGANSPLHF; V gene: TRBV7-8; J gene: TRBJ1-6
CDR3 protein: CASMAGVLSPLHF; V gene: TRBV2; J gene: TRBJ1-6
CDR3 protein: CATSRETVNTEAFF; V gene: TRBV15; J gene: TRBJ1-1
CDR3 protein: CASSRPTGGESPLHF; V gene: TRBV7-2; J gene: TRBJ1-6
CDR3 protein: CASKQGFASGYTF; V gene: TRBV2; J gene: TRBJ1-2
CDR3 protein: CASSQGPLDTQYF; V gene: TRBV4-1; J gene: TRBJ2-3
CDR3 protein: CASSFRDRGNEQFF; V gene: TRBV5-4; J gene: TRBJ2-1
CDR3 protein: CASTPTGQGYNEQFF; V gene: TRBV25-1; J gene: TRBJ2-1
CDR3 protein: CASRKGAGGETQYF; V gene: TRBV25-1; J gene: TRBJ2-5
CDR3 protein: CAWSFSLTDGYTF; V gene: TRBV30; J gene: TRBJ1-2
CDR3 protein: CASSVGKTPGGNEKLFF; V gene: TRBV10-1; J gene: TRBJ1-4
CDR3 protein: CASSPRGGPQHF; V gene: TRBV18; J gene: TRBJ1-5
CDR3 protein: CASSPISGRGGNQPQHF; V gene: TRBV7-8; J gene: TRBJ1-5
CDR3 protein: CASSTRTSGAFTGELFF; V gene: TRBV7-9; J gene: TRBJ2-2
CDR3 protein: CASSPLWRGYNEQFF; V gene: TRBV7-9; J gene: TRBJ2-1
CDR3 protein: CASTEGGQGAREQFF; V gene: TRBV4-1; J gene: TRBJ2-1
CDR3 protein: CASTDDRGYEQYF; V gene: TRBV19; J gene: TRBJ2-7
CDR3 protein: CASTSPGETQYF; V gene: TRBV6-6; J gene: TRBJ2-5
CDR3 protein: CASSQLPMDETQYF; V gene: TRBV14; J gene: TRBJ2-5
CDR3 protein: CASSPQGATYYEQYF; V gene: TRBV28; J gene: TRBJ2-7
CDR3 protein: CASSLGAYNTGELFF; V gene: TRBV7-2; J gene: TRBJ2-2
CDR3 protein: CASSGNLGTDTYEQYF; V gene: TRBV27; J gene: TRBJ2-7
CDR3 protein: CASSFREDYGYTF; V gene: TRBV27; J gene: TRBJ1-2
CDR3 protein: CASSEAGAVKDEQFF; V gene: TRBV2; J gene: TRBJ2-1
CDR3 protein: CASSQGAGGWSNEQFF; V gene: TRBV4-2; J gene: TRBJ2-1
CDR3 protein: CAWSADSYSPLHF; V gene: TRBV30; J gene: TRBJ1-6
CDR3 protein: CASSSRPGRQSSYNSPLHF; V gene: TRBV27; J gene: TRBJ1-6
CDR3 protein: CASSGGSAASTDTQYF; V gene: TRBV5-1; J gene: TRBJ2-3
CDR3 protein: CATSGGQGASSNQPQHF; V gene: TRBV15; J gene: TRBJ1-5
CDR3 protein: CASSLPGVGTEAFF; V gene: TRBV7-9; J gene: TRBJ1-1
CDR3 protein: CASSPSRGETGYTF; V gene: TRBV18; J gene: TRBJ1-2
CDR3 protein: CASSLTTSGAGTDTQYF; V gene: TRBV4-1; J gene: TRBJ2-3
CDR3 protein: CASSATGVDGYTF; V gene: TRBV18; J gene: TRBJ1-2
CDR3 protein: CASSLDRGSQYF; V gene: TRBV11-2; J gene: TRBJ2-7
CDR3 protein: CASRDRGQGETQYF; V gene: TRBV2; J gene: TRBJ2-5
CDR3 protein: CAISERTVTAGGYTF; V gene: TRBV10-3; J gene: TRBJ1-2
CDR3 protein: CRTGRETEAFF; V gene: TRBV20-1; J gene: TRBJ1-1
CDR3 protein: CASSLLADSGANVLTF; V gene: TRBV5-6; J gene: TRBJ2-6
CDR3 protein: CASSVDSYEQYF; V gene: TRBV5-1; J gene: TRBJ2-7
CDR3 protein: CASSENRGSGNTIYF; V gene: TRBV10-2; J gene: TRBJ1-3
CDR3 protein: CASSSIRLAGMTRLHSSTDTQYF; V gene: TRBV9; J gene: TRBJ2-3
CDR3 protein: CASKAVMNTEAFF; V gene: TRBV5-1; J gene: TRBJ1-1
CDR3 protein: CAWSTTGPLAVNQPQHF; V gene: TRBV30; J gene: TRBJ1-5
CDR3 protein: CASSRDENSPLHF; V gene: TRBV7-9; J gene: TRBJ1-6
CDR3 protein: CASSLGNVGSLETQYF; V gene: TRBV5-1; J gene: TRBJ2-5
CDR3 protein: CASSGLGPGELFF; V gene: TRBV6-1; J gene: TRBJ2-2
CDR3 protein: CARQTANYGYTF; V gene: TRBV25-1; J gene: TRBJ1-2
CDR3 protein: CASKEENIQYF; V gene: TRBV19; J gene: TRBJ2-4
CDR3 protein: CASSDGATEAFF; V gene: TRBV6-4; J gene: TRBJ1-1